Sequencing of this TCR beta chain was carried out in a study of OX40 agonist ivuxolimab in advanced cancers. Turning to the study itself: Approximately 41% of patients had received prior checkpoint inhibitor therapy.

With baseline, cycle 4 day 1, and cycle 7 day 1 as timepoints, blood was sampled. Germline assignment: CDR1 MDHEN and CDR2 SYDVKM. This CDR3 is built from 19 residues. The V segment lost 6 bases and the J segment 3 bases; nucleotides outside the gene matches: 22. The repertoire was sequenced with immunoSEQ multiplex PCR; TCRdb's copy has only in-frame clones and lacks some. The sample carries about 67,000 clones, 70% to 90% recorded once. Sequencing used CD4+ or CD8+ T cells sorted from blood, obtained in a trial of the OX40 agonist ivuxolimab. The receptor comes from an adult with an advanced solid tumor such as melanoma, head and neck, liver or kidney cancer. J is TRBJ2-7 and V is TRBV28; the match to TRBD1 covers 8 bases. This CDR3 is CASRHPQGAGGVIFYEQYF. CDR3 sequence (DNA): TGTGCCAGCAGACACCCCCAGGGGGCAGGAGGGGTCATATTCTACGAGCAGTACTTC.